The 29 T cell receptor beta chains listed next were all sequenced from one sample in a study of shared clonotypes between healthy human individuals. This table comes from immunoSEQ multiplex PCR, and its TCRdb copy is limited to in-frame clones, with some not included. The sample yields a few million clones, roughly 92% seen once. The sequenced sample consisted of naive CD4+ T cells sorted from blood. Subset: CD45RA+ positively selected. The origin of the receptors is a man aged 18 to 35 in good health.

V is TRBV18 and J is TRBJ1-5; D unclear. CDR1 is KGHSH, CDR2 LQKENI, per germline. V was shortened by 1 base and J by 8 bases, with 9 bases between the two germline ends. The CDR3 is 13 residues long. The CDR3 bases are TGTGCCAGCTCACCACGTCTGACGGAGCCCCAGCATTTT. Protein product: CASSPRLTEPQHF. Variable domain in full (rest from reference TRBV18 and TRBJ1-5): NAGVMQNPRHLVRRRGQEARLRCSPMKGHSHVYWYRQLPEEGLKFMVYLQKENIIDESGMPKERFSAEFPKEGPSILRIQQVVRGDSAAYFCASSPRLTEPQHFGDGTRLSIL.

A note on this clone: Other DNA sequences of this sample code for an identical CDR3. J is TRBJ1-4 and V is TRBV19; TRBD1 is a possible D gene (6 bases). This CDR3 is 13 amino acids long. Germline V gene data show CDR1 as LNHDA and CDR2 as SQIVND (reference sequence). Trimming removed 0 bases from V and 7 bases from J, with 6 bases in between. The CDR3 reads CASSIEGGEKLFF. The CDR3 DNA reads as TGTGCCAGTAGTATAGAAGGGGGTGAAAAACTGTTTTTT.

V gene TRBV25-1 combines with J gene TRBJ2-5; the D gene is possibly TRBD2 (6 bases). V was clipped by 1 base and J by 5 bases, with 20 bases between them. The germline V gene encodes CDR1 MGHDK and CDR2 SYGVNS. The CDR3 has 17 amino acids. CDR3 coding DNA: TGTGCCAGCAGTGAATCTATGGGAGGTGGAGCCAGGGAGACCCAGTACTTC. Its protein product is CASSESMGGGARETQYF. Full variable domain (outside the CDR3, taken from reference TRBV25-1 and TRBJ2-5): EADIYQTPRYLVIGTGKKITLECSQTMGHDKMYWYQQDPGMELHLIHYSYGVNSTEKGDLSSESTVSRIRTEHFPLTLESARPSHTSQYLCASSESMGGGARETQYFGPGTRLLVL.

The J gene is TRBJ1-6, the V gene TRBV7-2, with D possibly TRBD1 on 5 matching bases. This CDR3 comprises 16 residues. V shed 5 bases and J shed 9 bases, with 20 bases lying between them. Per the germline V gene, CDR1 is SGHTA and CDR2 is FQGNSA. CDR3 sequence reads: CASSLARGSNGSPLHF. In DNA form, the CDR3 reads TGTGCCAGCAGCCTTGCCCGGGGGTCAAATGGTTCACCCCTCCACTTT.

The chain recombines TRBV30 with TRBJ2-6, with a possible D match to TRBD1 (5 bases). Trimming stripped 0 bases from V and 2 bases from J, with 11 bases between. The length of the CDR3 is 16 residues. CDR1 is GTSNPN, CDR2 SVGIG, per germline (reference sequence). The CDR3 nucleotides read TGTGCCTGGAGTGTAGGGGCGGCCCCTGGGGCCAACGTCCTGACTTTC. Protein sequence: CAWSVGAAPGANVLTF.

This chain connects TRBV27 to TRBJ2-5; 11 positions match TRBD2. Germline V gives CDR1 MNHEY, CDR2 SMNVEV (reference sequence). V gave up 5 bases and J gave up 2 bases; unmatched junction bases: 7. The CDR3 length is 16 residues. CDR3 coding DNA: TGTGCCAGCAGTCCCGGACTAGCGGGCGGGCAAGAGACCCAGTACTTC. Translating gives CASSPGLAGGQETQYF.

In DNA, the CDR3 is TGTGCCAGCAGTCCCGACCCAGATTCACCCCTCCACTTT. It translates to CASSPDPDSPLHF. The rearrangement links TRBV21-1 to TRBJ1-6. TRBV21-1 is noted as a pseudogene. This CDR3 is 13 amino acids long.

A single count supports this clone. The rearrangement uses TRBV5-1 and TRBJ2-5, with 9 nucleotides matching TRBD2. With V trimmed by 3 bases and J by 4 bases, 13 bases remained unmatched. Germline V CDR1 and CDR2: SGHRS, YFSETQ. This CDR3 is 17 amino acids long. CDR3 region: CASSYSSVSGRRETQYF. In DNA form, the CDR3 reads TGCGCCAGCAGCTACTCTTCTGTTAGCGGGAGACGAGAGACCCAGTACTTC.

The J gene is TRBJ2-7, the V gene TRBV6-5, with TRBD1 as a possible D gene (6 bases). The CDR3 spans 14 residues. V was cut by 3 bases and J by 2 bases, with 11 bases left in between. The germline V gene has CDR1 MNHEY and CDR2 SVGAGI. CDR3 amino acids: CASSYLGGPYEQYF. DNA of the CDR3: TGTGCCAGCAGTTATTTAGGGGGACCCTACGAGCAGTACTTC.

As regards this clone: Other DNA sequences from this sample encode an identical CDR3 as well. The chain couples TRBV28 to TRBJ1-1; D remains unclear. V lost 6 bases, J lost 1 base, and 3 bases lay in between. The CDR3 spans 11 residues. Germline CDR1 MDHEN, CDR2 SYDVKM. CDR3 DNA sequence: TGTGCCAGCAGGGAGAACACTGAAGCTTTCTTT. Translation gives CASRENTEAFF.

The chain carries TRBV30 and TRBJ1-1; D ambiguous. Germline V CDR1 and CDR2: GTSNPN, SVGIG (reference sequence). The V and J ends lost 5 bases and 1 base respectively, with 11 bases between them. The CDR3 runs 13 residues. As DNA, the CDR3 is TGTGCCTGGCGGAGGACCCAGAACACTGAAGCTTTCTTT. This gives the protein CAWRRTQNTEAFF.

The V call is TRBV11-2, the J call TRBJ2-5, with 13 bases aligning to TRBD2. CDR1 and CDR2 from the germline V gene are SGHAT and FQNNGV. The junction had 6 bases not matched to a gene; V was cut back by 3 bases and J by 5 bases. This CDR3 has 16 amino acids. The chain's CDR3 is CASSLELAGGRETQYF. In DNA, the CDR3 is TGTGCCAGCAGCTTGGAACTAGCGGGGGGGCGGGAGACCCAGTACTTC.

The chain recombines TRBV5-4 with TRBJ2-3, with D possibly called TRBD1 or TRBD2 (6 bases each). Looked up from germline, CDR1 is SGHNT and CDR2 is YYREEE (reference sequence). V was shortened by 4 bases and J by 4 bases, with 16 bases between the two germline ends. The CDR3 loop spans 15 amino acids. CDR3 sequence: CASSPTTGAADTQYF. For the CDR3, the DNA is TGTGCCAGCAGCCCCACCACGGGGGCCGCAGATACGCAGTATTTT.

Concerning this clone itself: Other DNA sequences in the sample encode the same CDR3. The chain employs TRBV30 and TRBJ1-5; no clear D gene. Germline CDR1 GTSNPN, CDR2 SVGIG (reference sequence). The CDR3 loop spans 13 amino acids. Trimming took off 2 bases at V and 1 base at J, with 6 bases between the two ends. The CDR3 DNA follows: TGTGCCTGGAGTAGGCAGAGCAATCAGCCCCAGCATTTT. Translating gives CAWSRQSNQPQHF.

The chain uses TRBV29-1 and TRBJ2-7, with D unresolved. Germline V gene sequence: CDR1 SQVTM, CDR2 ANQGSEA. The V end was cut by 0 bases, the J end by 3 bases, with 9 bases between. The CDR3 contains 13 residues. The CDR3 bases are TGCAGCGTTGAAGATATCCGGTTCTACGAGCAGTACTTC. Its translation is CSVEDIRFYEQYF.

As regards this clone: The same CDR3 arises from other DNA sequences in this sample as well. This chain uses TRBV18 with TRBJ1-6; no clear D gene. The CDR3 extends over 12 amino acids. Trimming shortened V by 2 bases and J by 7 bases, and 3 bases separated the two germline ends. Germline CDR1 KGHSH, CDR2 LQKENI. The CDR3 reads CASSPENSPLHF. The CDR3 DNA sequence: TGTGCCAGCTCACCAGAGAATTCACCCCTCCACTTT.

The chain combines TRBV30 with TRBJ1-4, with unresolved D. Germline values: CDR1 GTSNPN, CDR2 SVGIG (reference sequence). The germline V and J ends were trimmed by 0 bases and 8 bases, with 10 bases remaining between them. The CDR3 extends over 13 amino acids. The CDR3 nucleotides read TGTGCCTGGAGTGTTCAGGCCAGAGAAAAACTGTTTTTT. It encodes CAWSVQAREKLFF.

This clone was seen only a few times. The chain joins TRBV29-1 to TRBJ1-2; D is ambiguous. Germline V gene sequence: CDR1 SQVTM, CDR2 ANQGSEA. This CDR3 is built from 9 residues. V gave up 7 bases and J gave up 8 bases, with 8 bases separating them. The CDR3 protein is CSATEGYTF. In DNA, the CDR3 is TGCAGCGCGACGGAGGGCTACACCTTC.

V gene TRBV7-2 combines with J gene TRBJ1-5; maybe TRBD1 (6 bases). This CDR3 has 15 amino acids. V was trimmed by 5 bases and J by 7 bases, leaving 18 bases between them. Germline lookup yields CDR1 SGHTA and CDR2 FQGNSA. The CDR3 DNA follows: TGTGCCAGCAGCAGGGGGGGAGGGGGATGGCAGCCCCAGCATTTT. The encoded protein is CASSRGGGGWQPQHF.

This clone has a handful of counts. V is TRBV7-9 and J is TRBJ1-1; no reliable D call. V gave up 4 bases and J gave up 1 base, with 7 bases separating them. CDR1 and CDR2 from the germline V gene are SEHNR and FQNEAQ (reference sequence). CDR3 length equals 13 residues. The CDR3 coding sequence is TGTGCCAGCAGCTCTGAATCGAACACTGAAGCTTTCTTT. Its protein is CASSSESNTEAFF.

Concerning this clone itself: The same CDR3 arises from other DNA sequences in this sample as well. The CDR3 spells CASSSLGSTDTQYF. As DNA, the CDR3 is TGTGCCAGCAGCTCACTCGGAAGCACAGATACGCAGTATTTT. The chain employs TRBV5-4 and TRBJ2-3; D is unclear. This CDR3 has 14 amino acids. CDR1 is SGHNT and CDR2 is YYREEE in the germline V gene (reference sequence). V lost 3 bases and J 0 bases, leaving 8 bases between the germline ends. Based on the CDR3 plus reference TRBV5-4 and TRBJ2-3, the full variable domain is ETGVTQSPTHLIKTRGQQVTLRCSSQSGHNTVSWYQQALGQGPQFIFQYYREEENGRGNFPPRFSGLQFPNYSSELNVNALELDDSALYLCASSSLGSTDTQYFGPGTRLTVL.

As for this clone: Other DNA sequences in this sample translate to the same CDR3. The J gene is TRBJ1-2, the V gene TRBV6-4; no clear D. Germline CDR1 is MRHNA and CDR2 is SNTAGT. The CDR3 loop spans 13 amino acids. V lost 3 bases, J lost 4 bases, and 9 bases lay in between. The CDR3 is CASSEPGGYGYTF. In DNA form, the CDR3 reads TGTGCCAGCAGTGAGCCGGGCGGCTATGGCTACACCTTC.

The DNA of the CDR3 is TGTGCCAGCAGCTTAGTAATTTTCGGGGAGGCCCAGTACTTC. It encodes CASSLVIFGEAQYF. J is TRBJ2-5 and V is TRBV7-8; D perhaps matches TRBD2 (6 bases). The CDR3 sequence is 14 residues long. CDR1 and CDR2 from the germline V gene are SGHVS and FQNEAQ. V lost 1 base and J lost 9, with 15 bases in between.

The chain couples TRBV4-1 to TRBJ1-3; maybe TRBD1 (6 bases). The CDR3 has 16 amino acids. Germline CDR1 reads MGHRA; CDR2 reads YSYEKL. V was cut by 3 bases and J by 0 bases, with 12 bases left in between. CDR3 DNA sequence: TGCGCCAGCAGCCACCCACAGGGAAACTCTGGAAACACCATATATTTT. It translates to CASSHPQGNSGNTIYF.

The chain is built from TRBV21-1 and TRBJ1-1; the table assigns TRBD1, which was not confirmed against the DNA. TRBV21-1 is recorded as a pseudogene. The CDR3 covers 17 residues. CDR3 region: CASSKTKDRDMNTEAFF. The CDR3 DNA follows: TGTGCCAGCAGCAAGACCAAGGACAGGGATATGAACACTGAAGCTTTCTTT.

The gene calls are TRBV7-9 and TRBJ2-2, with 8 bases identical to TRBD1. Looked up from germline, CDR1 is SEHNR and CDR2 is FQNEAQ (reference sequence). V was clipped by 3 bases and J by 1 base; unmatched bases: 4. The CDR3 covers 16 residues. Written as DNA, the CDR3 is TGTGCCAGCAGCTTGATGGGACAGGAGAACACCGGGGAGCTGTTTTTT. Protein product: CASSLMGQENTGELFF.

V gene TRBV5-5 combines with J gene TRBJ1-2; D gene unclear. Per the germline V gene, CDR1 is SGHKS and CDR2 is YYEKEE (reference sequence). V gave up 0 bases and J gave up 2 bases, with 8 bases separating them. The CDR3 loop spans 14 amino acids. CDR3 DNA: TGTGCCAGCAGCTTGGCGCCGGGAAACTATGGCTACACCTTC. Protein: CASSLAPGNYGYTF. Supplemented by reference TRBV5-5 and TRBJ1-2, the full variable domain reads DAGVTQSPTHLIKTRGQQVTLRCSPISGHKSVSWYQQVLGQGPQFIFQYYEKEERGRGNFPDRFSARQFPNYSSELNVNALLLGDSALYLCASSLAPGNYGYTFGSGTRLTVV.

CDR3 residues: CASSRGEASHRSPLHF. In DNA form, the CDR3 reads TGTGCCAGTAGTAGGGGTGAGGCCTCGCATCGTTCACCCCTCCACTTT. The genes are TRBV19 and TRBJ1-6; D gene unclear. The CDR3 is 16 residues long. Trimming cost V 4 bases and J 9 bases, with 19 bases left between them. CDR1 LNHDA and CDR2 SQIVND come from the germline V gene (reference sequence).

This sequence joins TRBV7-2 and TRBJ2-7; D uncertain. V was cut by 0 bases and J by 6 bases, with 15 bases left in between. The CDR3 is 15 residues long. The germline V gene has CDR1 SGHTA and CDR2 FQGNSA. CDR3 sequence (DNA): TGTGCCAGCAGCTTAGCTCCCGGGTTTCTCAGCGAGCAGTACTTC. Amino acids: CASSLAPGFLSEQYF.